These 9 T cell receptor beta chains came from one sample sequenced in a study of blood T cell repertoires in COVID-19. Data came from immunoSEQ multiplex PCR; TCRdb stores just in-frame clones and leaves some out. The sample yields 71,000 or so clones, roughly four fifths seen once. What was sequenced was peripheral blood. The origin of the receptors is a man in his 70s with acute or convalescent COVID-19.

The rearrangement uses TRBV6-5 and TRBJ1-5, with 7 bases aligning to TRBD1. Trimming took 6 bases from V and 3 from J; bases not matched to a gene: 2. CDR1 is MNHEY, CDR2 SVGAGI, per germline. This CDR3 has 13 amino acids. CDR3 sequence: CASRTGTNQPQHF. The CDR3 coding sequence is TGTGCCAGCAGGACAGGGACCAATCAGCCCCAGCATTTT.

This chain joins TRBV11-2 and TRBJ1-2; D ambiguous. V shed 1 base and J shed 6 bases, with 15 bases lying between them. Germline assignment: CDR1 SGHAT and CDR2 FQNNGV. This CDR3 spans 15 amino acids. The chain's CDR3 is CASSLGSERGNGYTF. CDR3 sequence (DNA): TGTGCCAGCAGCTTAGGATCTGAAAGAGGGAATGGCTACACCTTC.

V usage is TRBV20-1 and J usage is TRBJ1-1, with D perhaps matching TRBD1 (6 bases). This CDR3 is 11 amino acids long. Germline assignment: CDR1 DFQATT and CDR2 SNEGSKA (reference sequence). Trimming removed 6 bases at V and 5 bases at J, with 10 bases between. Written as DNA, the CDR3 is TGCAGTGCATCAGGGGAGACTGAAGCTTTCTTT. It specifies CSASGETEAFF.

The chain has TRBV7-9 and TRBJ2-2; weak D call: TRBD2 (5 bases). V dropped 3 bases and J dropped 7 bases, with 12 bases sitting between them. The germline V gene encodes CDR1 SEHNR and CDR2 FQNEAQ (reference sequence). The CDR3 is 14 amino acids. The CDR3 DNA is TGTGCCAGCAGCTTTACGGCGGGCGGCGGGGAGCTGTTTTTT. This translates into CASSFTAGGGELFF.

This rearrangement joins TRBV12-3 or TRBV12-4 to TRBJ2-7; 10 bases map to TRBD2. Germline trimming cut 9 bases from V and 5 bases from J; bases unmatched to any gene: 7. The CDR3 spans 13 residues. The CDR3: CASTRTSGNEQYF. In DNA, the CDR3 is TGTGCCAGTACTCGGACTAGCGGTAACGAGCAGTACTTC.

This rearrangement joins TRBV7-8 to TRBJ1-1; 9 nucleotides agree with TRBD1. The CDR3 sequence is 16 residues long. Looked up from germline, CDR1 is SGHVS and CDR2 is FQNEAQ. The junction had 6 bases not matched to a gene; V was cut back by 4 bases and J by 0 bases. Here the CDR3 reads CASSWNRGPMNTEAFF. CDR3 sequence (DNA): TGTGCCAGCAGCTGGAACAGGGGGCCCATGAACACTGAAGCTTTCTTT.

This clone was seen more than once but under ten times. The rearrangement links TRBV4-3 to TRBJ2-5, with 7 positions matching TRBD2. The germline CDR1 and CDR2 sequences are LGHNA and YSLEER. The V gene end was trimmed by 2 bases and the J gene end by 3 bases; junction bases not matched to a gene: 6. This CDR3 has 15 residues. In DNA, the CDR3 is TGCGCCAGCAGCCAAAACGGGGCGGGAGAAGAGACCCAGTACTTC. Amino acid sequence: CASSQNGAGEETQYF.

The count of this clone is one. This chain uses TRBV9 with TRBJ2-7; TRBD2 matches at 14 bases. The CDR3 consists of 16 residues. The V and J ends lost 4 bases and 4 bases, in that order; junction bases with no gene match: 7. From germline, CDR1 is SGDLS and CDR2 YYNGEE. In nucleotides, the CDR3 is TGTGCCAGCAGCTCAGGACTAGCGGGAGGAAGGTACGAGCAGTACTTC. This translates into CASSSGLAGGRYEQYF.

The genes are TRBV7-8 and TRBJ2-1, with a tentative D call TRBD2 (6 bases). This CDR3 has 18 amino acids. Deletions cut 4 bases from V and 1 base from J, with 20 bases between. CDR1 is SGHVS and CDR2 is FQNEAQ in the germline V gene. The CDR3 here is CASSSDLGLSISYNEQFF. DNA of the CDR3: TGTGCCAGCAGCTCCGACCTGGGACTGTCAATATCCTACAATGAGCAGTTCTTC.